This is a list of T cell receptor beta chains from one sample in a study of control samples from healthy donors and cancer patients. Profiling relied on immunoSEQ multiplex PCR, and the TCRdb table lists in-frame clones only, not all of them. The sample lists about 180,000 clones, roughly nine tenths occurring once. The sample was blood. These receptors all stem from a young man in good health. Each CDR3 is given with its conserved first and last residue. D genes are given only for firm matches. Rows give clone size only sometimes, using once, few, many, or a class for an expanded clone.

abundance	d_gene	v_gene	j_gene	CDR3nt	CDR3aa
.	.	TRBV19	TRBJ2-1	TGTGCCAGTAGTATGGGGGAGTACTACAATGAGCAGTTCTTC	CASSMGEYYNEQFF
.	.	TRBV14	TRBJ2-2	TGTGCCAGCAGCCCGATCTCGGGGGCGCAAATCGGGGAGCTGTTTTTT	CASSPISGAQIGELFF
.	.	TRBV19	TRBJ1-5	TGTGCCAGTAGTATTTGGGGAGTGACCCAGCATTTT	CASSIWGVTQHF
.	.	TRBV7-9	TRBJ2-1	TGTGCCAGCAGCTTAGCGTCAGCGGCCTACAATGAGCAGTTCTTC	CASSLASAAYNEQFF
.	.	TRBV10-3	TRBJ2-3	TGTGCCATCAAGGGCTCAGGGTCCCCAGATACGCAGTATTTT	CAIKGSGSPDTQYF
.	.	TRBV4-1	TRBJ1-2	TGCGCCAGCAGCCAAGAACAGGGTGTCGGTGGCTACACCTTC	CASSQEQGVGGYTF
.	.	TRBV10-3	TRBJ1-4	TGTGCCATTTGGGGCGGTACCAATGAAAAACTGTTTTTT	CAIWGGTNEKLFF
.	TRBD1	TRBV4-2	TRBJ1-2	TGTGCCAGCAGCCAAGGGACAGGGGATGGCTACACCTTC	CASSQGTGDGYTF
.	TRBD2	TRBV19	TRBJ2-3	TGTGCCAGTAGTATGGATGGGAGGGCCTCAGATACGCAGTATTTT	CASSMDGRASDTQYF
.	TRBD1	TRBV4-2	TRBJ1-2	TGTGCCAGCAGCCAAGCCACGACAGGGGTAAAAGGCTATGGCTACACCTTC	CASSQATTGVKGYGYTF
.	.	TRBV6-5	TRBJ1-1	TGTGCCAGCAGTTACGTCGAGGGGAACACTGAAGCTTTCTTT	CASSYVEGNTEAFF
.	.	TRBV4-2	TRBJ1-3	TGTGCCAGCAGCCAAGATACGGGGAGAAACACCATATATTTT	CASSQDTGRNTIYF
.	.	TRBV9	TRBJ2-7	TGTGCCAGCAGCGTAGGAGGGACGGGAACCTACGAGCAGTACTTC	CASSVGGTGTYEQYF
.	.	TRBV5-4	TRBJ1-6	TGTGCCAGCAGCCAGGCCGGGGGGGAAGTAAATTCACCCCTCCACTTT	CASSQAGGEVNSPLHF
once	TRBD1	TRBV27	TRBJ2-2	TGTGCCAGCAGAGGGACAGTGAACACCGGGGAGCTGTTTTTT	CASRGTVNTGELFF
.	.	TRBV9	TRBJ2-3	TGTGCCAGCAGCGTAGGGCCCCGGGATACGCAGTATTTT	CASSVGPRDTQYF
.	TRBD2	TRBV3-1/TRBV3-2	TRBJ2-7	TGTGCCAGCAGCCGCCAGACTAGCGGACGAGCCTACGAGCAGTACTTC	CASSRQTSGRAYEQYF
.	.	TRBV28	TRBJ1-5	TGTGCCAGCATGGGGAACAATCAGCCCCAGCATTTT	CASMGNNQPQHF
.	.	TRBV10-1	TRBJ2-2	TGCGCCAGCAGCCTGTTGGAAATCGGGGAGCTGTTTTTT	CASSLLEIGELFF
once	.	TRBV30	TRBJ1-2	TGTGCCTGGAGTGTGGGCTATGGCTACACCTTC	CAWSVGYGYTF
.	TRBD1	TRBV29-1	TRBJ1-1	TGCAGCGCCCGGGGGACAGGGGTGACTGAAGCTTTCTTT	CSARGTGVTEAFF
.	TRBD2	TRBV14	TRBJ2-7	TGTGCCAGCAGCCCTAGGCGGGGGGGTCACGAGCAGTACTTC	CASSPRRGGHEQYF
.	TRBD2	TRBV4-2	TRBJ2-1	TGTGCCAGCAGCCAAGGATTAGCGGGGGTCTCCTACAATGAGCAGTTCTTC	CASSQGLAGVSYNEQFF
once	.	TRBV7-9	TRBJ1-1	TGTGCCAGCAGCTCGGGACGGCTTCTATTCGGAGCTTTCTTT	CASSSGRLLFGAFF
.	.	TRBV2	TRBJ2-1	TGTGCCAGCAGTGTGGGCTCGAGAGGTGAGCAGTTCTTC	CASSVGSRGEQFF
.	.	TRBV9	TRBJ2-5	TGTGCCAGCAGCGGGGGCCGGGCGCAAGAGACCCAGTACTTC	CASSGGRAQETQYF
.	TRBD1	TRBV10-3	TRBJ2-2	TGTGCCATCAGTGAGACAGGGGGGACCGGGGAGCTGTTTTTT	CAISETGGTGELFF
.	.	TRBV5-8	TRBJ1-1	TGTGCCAGCAGAAAGACACAGACAACAGGGAACACTGAAGCTTTCTTT	CASRKTQTTGNTEAFF
.	.	TRBV3-1/TRBV3-2	TRBJ2-7	TGTGCCAGCAGCCGGGGCTACGAGCAGTACTTC	CASSRGYEQYF
.	TRBD2	TRBV28	TRBJ2-4	TGTGCCAGCAGCCCTAGCGGGATGGTGACCAAAAACATTCAGTACTTC	CASSPSGMVTKNIQYF
few	.	TRBV5-4	TRBJ2-5	TGTGCCAGCAGCTTGGGGGGGGGCGCCCAAGAGACCCAGTACTTC	CASSLGGGAQETQYF
.	.	TRBV5-1	TRBJ1-4	TGCGCCAGCAGCGTTTTACGTGGGGAGGGGAATGAAAAACTGTTTTTT	CASSVLRGEGNEKLFF
.	.	TRBV11-2	TRBJ1-3	TGTGCCAGCAGCTTAGCGTCCGGGGTTGGAAACACCATATATTTT	CASSLASGVGNTIYF
.	.	TRBV5-1	TRBJ2-6	TGCGCCAGCAGCCGAGTGGCAGGAACCTTCTCTGGGGCCAACGTCCTGACTTTC	CASSRVAGTFSGANVLTF
.	.	TRBV7-2	TRBJ1-2	TGTGCCAGCAGCCCCGACAGGAACTATGGCTACACCTTC	CASSPDRNYGYTF
.	.	TRBV19	TRBJ1-4	TGTGCCAGTAGGGTCGGATTGGGTGAAAAACTGTTTTTT	CASRVGLGEKLFF
.	.	TRBV28	TRBJ1-5	TGTGCCAGCAGTTCACAGGATCAGCCCCAGCATTTT	CASSSQDQPQHF
once	.	TRBV5-4	TRBJ2-6	TGTGCCAGCCTCACGTCACCGGGGTACTCTGGGGCCAACGTCCTGACTTTC	CASLTSPGYSGANVLTF
.	TRBD1	TRBV9	TRBJ2-1	TGTGCCAGCAGCCTAGGGGGACAGGGGCAATATGTACAGTTCTTC	CASSLGGQGQYVQFF
.	TRBD1	TRBV3-1/TRBV3-2	TRBJ2-7	TGTGCCAGCAGCCAAGCCAGGGGGCCGTACGAGCAGTACTTC	CASSQARGPYEQYF
.	TRBD1	TRBV12-5	TRBJ1-3	TGTGCTAGTGGTTTCCACTCAGACAGGGAGAGAAACACCATATATTTT	CASGFHSDRERNTIYF